This passage covers 19 T cell receptor beta chains from one sample sequenced in a study of technical replicates of blood from a handful of donors. Some clones are missing from TCRdb's copy, which holds only in-frame ones; the method was immunoSEQ multiplex PCR. The sample lists 90,000 or so clones, 95% occurring once. Sequences were obtained from T cells isolated from PBMCs. All receptors derive from a human donor in good health.

The chain links TRBV4-1 to TRBJ1-5; the match to TRBD1 covers 7 bases. Germline V lookup: CDR1 MGHRA, CDR2 YSYEKL. Trimming removed 5 bases from V and 1 base from J; junction bases left unmatched: 5. This CDR3 region has 15 residues. CDR3 DNA: TGCGCCAGCAGCGGGACAGCTCAGAGCAATCAGCCCCAGCATTTT. It specifies CASSGTAQSNQPQHF.

V usage is TRBV7-8 and J usage is TRBJ2-7; 9 nucleotides align to TRBD2. V was pared by 1 base and J by 0 bases, with 4 bases of the junction left unmatched. The CDR3 is 16 residues long. CDR1 is SGHVS, CDR2 FQNEAQ, per germline. The CDR3 nucleotides are TGTGCCAGCAGCTTAGTAGGCGGGAGGGCCTCCTACGAGCAGTACTTC. Its protein is CASSLVGGRASYEQYF.

This sequence joins TRBV28 and TRBJ1-5, with a weak D call TRBD1 (6 bases). Germline CDR1 reads MDHEN; CDR2 reads SYDVKM. With 4 bases removed from V and 7 bases from J, the gap between germline ends came to 14 bases. There are 14 residues in the CDR3. For the CDR3, the DNA is TGTGCCAGCAGTTCCACACAGGGTTGGCAGCCCCAGCATTTT. It translates to CASSSTQGWQPQHF.

This chain links TRBV4-1 with TRBJ2-7; tentatively, D is TRBD2 (6 bases). The CDR3 extends over 14 amino acids. The germline CDR1 and CDR2 sequences are MGHRA and YSYEKL. V lost 3 bases to trimming and J lost 2 bases, with 11 bases between them. The CDR3 region is CASSQNSGTYEQYF. In DNA, the CDR3 is TGCGCCAGCAGCCAGAATAGCGGCACCTACGAGCAGTACTTC.

The chain joins TRBV5-5 to TRBJ2-7, with 8 bases fitting TRBD2. With V trimmed by 4 bases and J by 4 bases, 7 bases remained unmatched. Germline V gives CDR1 SGHKS, CDR2 YYEKEE (reference sequence). The CDR3 has 14 residues. The CDR3 sequence: CASSVKREIYEQYF. The CDR3 nucleotides are TGTGCCAGCAGCGTGAAGCGGGAGATTTACGAGCAGTACTTC.

The CDR3 reads CASSSGTGGEQYF. The CDR3 nucleotides are TGTGCCAGTAGTAGCGGGACAGGGGGCGAGCAGTACTTC. The chain couples TRBV19 to TRBJ2-7, with TRBD1 matching 11 bases. Germline CDR1 is LNHDA and CDR2 is SQIVND (reference sequence). Trimming at V came to 4 bases and at J to 6 bases, leaving 2 bases not matched to a gene. The CDR3 length is 13 residues.

This clone has only one observation. The V call is TRBV6-1, the J call TRBJ2-1; a weak D match, TRBD2 (6 bases). Between the trimmed V and J ends, which lost 4 bases and 2 bases, there was a span of 15 bases. CDR3 size: 16 residues. Germline V gives CDR1 MNHNS, CDR2 SASEGT. The CDR3 DNA follows: TGTGCCAGCAGTGCTAAGTCGGGACTCGCCTACAATGAGCAGTTCTTC. Translation gives CASSAKSGLAYNEQFF.

This chain uses TRBV14 with TRBJ1-3; D uncertain. V was pared by 4 bases and J by 2 bases, with 9 bases between. The germline CDR1 and CDR2 sequences are SGHDN and FVKESK. The CDR3 is 14 residues long. The CDR3 DNA reads as TGTGCCAGCAGCCTGCTGGCAGCTGGAAACACCATATATTTT. This gives the protein CASSLLAAGNTIYF.

V usage is TRBV6-1 and J usage is TRBJ2-1; D possibly corresponds to TRBD2 (6 bases). Trimming removed 2 bases at V and 3 bases at J, with 14 bases between. Germline lookup yields CDR1 MNHNS and CDR2 SASEGT. The CDR3 is made up of 16 amino acids. CDR3 in amino acids: CASSEFGGNDYNEQFF. CDR3 bases: TGTGCCAGCAGTGAATTTGGCGGGAACGACTACAATGAGCAGTTCTTC.

The rearrangement links TRBV21-1 to TRBJ2-3; no DNA check was done on the table's D call, TRBD2. TRBV21-1 is a known pseudogene. The CDR3 runs to 18 residues. CDR3 sequence reads: CASSKVCASGFLTDTQYF. For the CDR3, the DNA is TGTGCCAGCAGCAAAGTTTGTGCTAGCGGGTTTCTCACAGATACGCAGTATTTT.

V gene TRBV6-1 combines with J gene TRBJ2-4, with 11 bases lining up with TRBD2. The trim removed 4 bases at V and 0 bases at J, leaving 8 bases unmatched. The CDR3 loop spans 18 amino acids. Germline CDR1 MNHNS, CDR2 SASEGT. CDR3 sequence reads: CASSARGLADIAKNIQYF. For the CDR3, the DNA is TGTGCCAGCAGTGCACGGGGACTAGCGGACATAGCCAAAAACATTCAGTACTTC.

The chain is built from TRBV11-2 and TRBJ1-1, with D possibly matching TRBD1 (5 bases). V was pared by 4 bases and J by 6 bases, with 18 bases between. Per the germline V gene, CDR1 is SGHAT and CDR2 is FQNNGV. This CDR3 has 15 amino acids. CDR3 protein: CASSSVGHSVSEAFF. DNA of the CDR3: TGTGCCAGCAGCTCAGTCGGACACAGCGTATCTGAAGCTTTCTTT. Supplemented by reference TRBV11-2 and TRBJ1-1, the full variable domain reads EAGVAQSPRYKIIEKRQSVAFWCNPISGHATLYWYQQILGQGPKLLIQFQNNGVVDDSQLPKDRFSAERLKGVDSTLKIQPAKLEDSAVYLCASSSVGHSVSEAFFGQGTRLTVV.

The genes are TRBV7-9 and TRBJ2-4; the D gene is possibly TRBD2 (6 bases). The CDR3 is made up of 11 amino acids. Germline-derived CDR1 and CDR2 are SEHNR and FQNEAQ (reference sequence). V lost 5 bases to trimming and J lost 13 bases, with 12 bases between them. The CDR3 nucleotides read TGTGCCAGCAGCCTGGGACTCCCCCAGTACTTC. Its translation is CASSLGLPQYF.

The genes are TRBV7-9 and TRBJ2-7; 11 bases are shared with TRBD1. CDR3 length: 15 amino acids. The germline CDR1 and CDR2 sequences are SEHNR and FQNEAQ (reference sequence). V dropped 4 bases and J dropped 5; count of bases not matched to a gene: 7. The CDR3 DNA follows: TGTGCCAGCAGCTGGGTGGACAGGGGGCTGGACGAGCAGTACTTC. This sequence encodes CASSWVDRGLDEQYF.

The rearrangement links TRBV5-1 to TRBJ2-7, with D possibly matching TRBD1 (5 bases). Trimming shortened V by 0 bases and J by 3 bases, and 13 bases separated the two germline ends. Germline loops: CDR1 SGHRS, CDR2 YFSETQ. CDR3 length equals 15 residues. As DNA, the CDR3 is TGCGCCAGCAGCTTGGAGACAGCTATTTTCTACGAGCAGTACTTC. Protein sequence: CASSLETAIFYEQYF.

This sequence joins TRBV30 and TRBJ1-2, with a tentative D call TRBD1 (6 bases). This CDR3 has 16 amino acids. Trimming removed 3 bases at V and 8 bases at J, with 25 bases between. Germline loops: CDR1 GTSNPN, CDR2 SVGIG (reference sequence). The CDR3 bases are TGTGCCTGGAGGGCCGCGCGTAGACAGGCCAGATGGGGCTACACCTTC. Residues: CAWRAARRQARWGYTF.

This chain links TRBV28 with TRBJ2-7, with no clear D. V lost 5 bases, J lost 4 bases, and 6 bases lay in between. The germline gives CDR1 MDHEN, CDR2 SYDVKM. The CDR3 spans 11 residues. The CDR3 protein is CASSILYEQYF. The DNA of the CDR3 is TGTGCCAGCAGTATCCTTTACGAGCAGTACTTC.

The chain's CDR3 is CASSEPGQGITEAFF. CDR3 coding DNA: TGTGCCAGCAGTGAACCGGGACAGGGGATCACTGAAGCTTTCTTT. This chain links TRBV5-6 with TRBJ1-1; TRBD1 agrees at 10 bases. Per germline, CDR1 SGHDT and CDR2 YYEEEE. This CDR3 contains 15 residues. J gave up 4 bases and V 5 bases, and 8 bases lay outside the gene matches.

The chain uses TRBV11-3 and TRBJ2-5; 8 nucleotides agree with TRBD2. The CDR3 is 15 amino acids. V lost 1 base, J lost 4 bases, and 5 bases stayed unmatched. Germline V gives CDR1 SGHNT, CDR2 YENEEA. The CDR3 sequence is CASSLGGRTGETQYF. The DNA for the CDR3 is TGTGCCAGCAGCTTAGGCGGGAGGACTGGAGAGACCCAGTACTTC.